This TCR beta chain stems from a study of T cell repertoires in cytomegalovirus infection. On this clonotype itself: Its target is not known. One end of the junction fails to match germline, which may point to a read error.

Findings and limits, study-wide: Individuals carrying CMV plus the relevant HLA were identified by cumulative frequency of public TCR beta families.

Germline V CDR1 and CDR2: MGHRA, YSYEKL. The CDR3 totals 14 residues. TCRdb processed the reads anew with MiXCR; each CDR3 protein has one entry. The sample has a few hundred thousand distinct CDR3 sequences, roughly 43% seen once. Here the sequenced sample was cultured PBMCs, taken from culture after CMV antigen stimulation. The rearrangement uses TRBV4-1 and TRBJ1-2, with D unclear. This receptor was obtained from a human donor in good health (CMV status not recorded). Some clones in this sample may be carry-over from other donors' samples. The chain's CDR3 is CASSQDRPGYGYTF. The CDR3 bases are TGTGCCAGCAGCCAAGATAGGCCGGGCTATGGCTACACCTTC.